This is a list of T cell receptor beta chains from one sample in a study of cytomegalovirus exposure and HLA in healthy donors. Using immunoSEQ multiplex PCR, the repertoire was profiled, and TCRdb retains in-frame clones only, with some absent. The sample yields about 150,000 clones, just over 85% seen once. Input material: PBMCs. Receptors originate from a human donor in good health. CDR3s include the opening cysteine and the closing phenylalanine or tryptophan. Each record gives: D gene, V gene, J gene, clone size, CDR3 protein, CDR3 DNA. A D gene is named only where the DNA matches it firmly. Size is omitted from some rows. Given values are once, few, many or a class for expanded clones.

d_gene: .
v_gene: TRBV4-1
j_gene: TRBJ1-1
abundance: few
CDR3aa: CASSQLPLRTEAFF
CDR3nt: TGCGCCAGCAGCCAACTGCCTTTGCGGACTGAAGCTTTCTTT

d_gene: TRBD2
v_gene: TRBV15
j_gene: TRBJ2-7
abundance: .
CDR3aa: CATSRTSGGYEQYF
CDR3nt: TGTGCCACCAGTAGAACTAGCGGGGGGTACGAGCAGTACTTC

d_gene: .
v_gene: TRBV5-1
j_gene: TRBJ1-1
abundance: .
CDR3aa: CASSPEQLMNTEAFF
CDR3nt: TGCGCCAGCAGTCCGGAGCAGCTAATGAACACTGAAGCTTTCTTT

d_gene: .
v_gene: TRBV7-9
j_gene: TRBJ1-5
abundance: .
CDR3aa: CASSLGPDGVSNQPQHF
CDR3nt: TGTGCCAGCAGCTTAGGGCCCGACGGGGTGAGCAATCAGCCCCAGCATTTT

d_gene: TRBD1
v_gene: TRBV15
j_gene: TRBJ1-1
abundance: .
CDR3aa: CATSRVQGAAEAFF
CDR3nt: TGTGCCACCAGCAGAGTCCAGGGGGCGGCTGAAGCTTTCTTT

d_gene: .
v_gene: TRBV5-5
j_gene: TRBJ1-5
abundance: .
CDR3aa: CASSPEGNQPQHF
CDR3nt: TGTGCCAGCAGCCCCGAGGGCAATCAGCCCCAGCATTTT

d_gene: .
v_gene: TRBV30
j_gene: TRBJ2-7
abundance: .
CDR3aa: CAWTVSYEQYF
CDR3nt: TGTGCCTGGACCGTCTCCTACGAGCAGTACTTC

d_gene: .
v_gene: TRBV27
j_gene: TRBJ1-2
abundance: .
CDR3aa: CASRDSSISNYGYTF
CDR3nt: TGTGCCAGCAGGGACAGTTCTATCTCTAACTATGGCTACACCTTC

d_gene: TRBD1
v_gene: TRBV5-1
j_gene: TRBJ1-4
abundance: .
CDR3aa: CASSQLGQGNGKLFF
CDR3nt: TGCGCCAGCAGCCAACTAGGACAGGGGAATGGGAAACTGTTTTTT

d_gene: TRBD2
v_gene: TRBV4-1
j_gene: TRBJ2-7
abundance: .
CDR3aa: CASSQESSLTSGVYEQYF
CDR3nt: TGCGCCAGCAGCCAGGAATCCTCCTTGACTAGCGGGGTCTACGAGCAGTACTTC

d_gene: .
v_gene: TRBV29-1
j_gene: TRBJ2-7
abundance: .
CDR3aa: CSVLRDSYEQYF
CDR3nt: TGCAGCGTCCTCAGGGACTCCTACGAGCAGTACTTC

d_gene: .
v_gene: TRBV27
j_gene: TRBJ2-1
abundance: once
CDR3aa: CASIRKTGSYNEQFF
CDR3nt: TGTGCCAGCATCCGGAAGACAGGTTCCTACAATGAGCAGTTCTTC

d_gene: .
v_gene: TRBV29-1
j_gene: TRBJ2-1
abundance: .
CDR3aa: CSVDGSEVGGYNEQFF
CDR3nt: TGCAGCGTTGACGGTAGCGAGGTGGGGGGCTACAATGAGCAGTTCTTC

d_gene: TRBD1
v_gene: TRBV5-1
j_gene: TRBJ2-3
abundance: .
CDR3aa: CASSLGTGGADTQYF
CDR3nt: TGCGCCAGCAGCTTAGGCACAGGGGGAGCAGATACGCAGTATTTT

d_gene: TRBD2
v_gene: TRBV19
j_gene: TRBJ2-1
abundance: .
CDR3aa: CASNPGLAYNEQFF
CDR3nt: TGTGCCAGTAACCCGGGACTAGCCTACAATGAGCAGTTCTTC

d_gene: .
v_gene: TRBV4-3
j_gene: TRBJ1-3
abundance: .
CDR3aa: CASSQVYSSGNTIYF
CDR3nt: TGCGCCAGCAGCCAAGTCTACAGTTCGGGAAACACCATATATTTT

d_gene: .
v_gene: TRBV2
j_gene: TRBJ1-5
abundance: .
CDR3aa: CASRPSGPGGNQPQHF
CDR3nt: TGTGCCAGCAGACCCTCAGGACCCGGGGGCAATCAGCCCCAGCATTTT

d_gene: .
v_gene: TRBV5-6
j_gene: TRBJ2-6
abundance: .
CDR3aa: CASSLQGTAYGANVLTF
CDR3nt: TGTGCCAGCAGCTTACAGGGAACCGCGTATGGGGCCAACGTCCTGACTTTC

d_gene: TRBD1
v_gene: TRBV19
j_gene: TRBJ1-4
abundance: few
CDR3aa: CASSILTGPREKLFF
CDR3nt: TGTGCCAGTAGTATACTGACAGGGCCCCGTGAAAAACTGTTTTTT

d_gene: TRBD2
v_gene: TRBV4-2
j_gene: TRBJ2-2
abundance: .
CDR3aa: CASSQSGRALGGELFF
CDR3nt: TGTGCCAGCAGCCAAAGCGGGAGGGCCCTCGGCGGGGAGCTGTTTTTT

d_gene: TRBD2
v_gene: TRBV9
j_gene: TRBJ2-1
abundance: .
CDR3aa: CASSGPRTSGNYNEQFF
CDR3nt: TGTGCCAGCAGCGGACCTCGGACTAGCGGGAACTACAATGAGCAGTTCTTC

d_gene: .
v_gene: TRBV5-1
j_gene: TRBJ2-1
abundance: .
CDR3aa: CASSLMGDKNNEQFF
CDR3nt: TGCGCCAGCAGCTTGATGGGAGATAAAAACAATGAGCAGTTCTTC

d_gene: .
v_gene: TRBV7-7
j_gene: TRBJ1-1
abundance: .
CDR3aa: CASSTSSGEKAFF
CDR3nt: TGTGCTAGCAGCACCTCCTCAGGGGAAAAAGCTTTCTTT

d_gene: .
v_gene: TRBV2
j_gene: TRBJ1-1
abundance: .
CDR3aa: CASSELDRNTEAFF
CDR3nt: TGTGCCAGCAGTGAACTCGACAGAAACACTGAAGCTTTCTTT

d_gene: .
v_gene: TRBV9
j_gene: TRBJ1-4
abundance: .
CDR3aa: CASQPPGSEKLFF
CDR3nt: TGTGCCAGCCAACCACCAGGGTCGGAAAAACTGTTTTTT

d_gene: .
v_gene: TRBV28
j_gene: TRBJ1-2
abundance: .
CDR3aa: CASSPPGPGGSTYGYTF
CDR3nt: TGTGCCAGCAGTCCCCCCGGGCCGGGCGGGAGTACCTATGGCTACACCTTC

d_gene: TRBD2
v_gene: TRBV27
j_gene: TRBJ2-2
abundance: once
CDR3aa: CASSSLGLAGVDPGELFF
CDR3nt: TGTGCCAGCAGCTCCCTTGGACTAGCGGGAGTTGATCCCGGGGAGCTGTTTTTT

d_gene: TRBD2
v_gene: TRBV7-3
j_gene: TRBJ2-1
abundance: .
CDR3aa: CASSLIASGGSEQFF
CDR3nt: TGTGCCAGCAGCTTAATAGCTAGCGGGGGATCTGAGCAGTTCTTC

d_gene: .
v_gene: TRBV10-3
j_gene: TRBJ1-2
abundance: .
CDR3aa: CAISDRGHYGYTF
CDR3nt: TGTGCCATCAGTGACAGGGGTCACTATGGCTACACCTTC

d_gene: TRBD2
v_gene: TRBV4-2
j_gene: TRBJ2-3
abundance: .
CDR3aa: CASSVLGGTSGKHTQYF
CDR3nt: TGTGCCAGCAGCGTCCTCGGAGGGACTAGCGGGAAACATACGCAGTATTTT

d_gene: TRBD1
v_gene: TRBV4-1
j_gene: TRBJ1-5
abundance: .
CDR3aa: CASSPGTGVQPQHF
CDR3nt: TGCGCCAGCAGCCCGGGGACAGGGGTGCAGCCCCAGCATTTT

d_gene: TRBD1
v_gene: TRBV7-3
j_gene: TRBJ1-2
abundance: .
CDR3aa: CASSLGQDYGYTF
CDR3nt: TGTGCCAGCAGCTTGGGACAGGACTATGGCTACACCTTC

d_gene: TRBD1
v_gene: TRBV19
j_gene: TRBJ1-2
abundance: .
CDR3aa: CASSFAPDRVYGYTF
CDR3nt: TGTGCCAGTAGTTTCGCTCCGGACAGGGTCTATGGCTACACCTTC

d_gene: .
v_gene: TRBV5-1
j_gene: TRBJ2-7
abundance: .
CDR3aa: CASSFDLGTDSYEQYF
CDR3nt: TGCGCCAGCAGCTTCGATTTGGGCACTGACTCCTACGAGCAGTACTTC

d_gene: .
v_gene: TRBV9
j_gene: TRBJ1-3
abundance: .
CDR3aa: CASSVDSNSGNTIYF
CDR3nt: TGTGCCAGCAGCGTAGATTCCAACTCTGGAAACACCATATATTTT

d_gene: .
v_gene: TRBV5-1
j_gene: TRBJ2-4
abundance: .
CDR3aa: CASSLEGRRETQYF
CDR3nt: TGCGCCAGCAGCTTGGAGGGCCGCAGGGAAACTCAGTACTTC

d_gene: TRBD1
v_gene: TRBV4-1
j_gene: TRBJ1-2
abundance: .
CDR3aa: CASSQENRGNYGYTF
CDR3nt: TGCGCCAGCAGCCAAGAGAACAGGGGGAACTATGGCTACACCTTC

d_gene: .
v_gene: TRBV25-1
j_gene: TRBJ1-1
abundance: .
CDR3aa: CASSGTSLSEAFF
CDR3nt: TGTGCCAGTTCCGGGACATCTCTATCAGAGGCTTTCTTT

d_gene: .
v_gene: TRBV7-9
j_gene: TRBJ1-5
abundance: .
CDR3aa: CASSLMGADQPQHF
CDR3nt: TGTGCCAGCAGCTTAATGGGGGCCGATCAGCCCCAGCATTTT

d_gene: TRBD1
v_gene: TRBV27
j_gene: TRBJ1-1
abundance: .
CDR3aa: CASSRGTERAFF
CDR3nt: TGTGCCAGCAGTCGAGGGACAGAACGAGCTTTCTTT

d_gene: .
v_gene: TRBV25-1
j_gene: TRBJ2-1
abundance: .
CDR3aa: CASRVGSYNEQFF
CDR3nt: TGTGCCAGCAGAGTCGGGTCCTACAATGAGCAGTTCTTC

d_gene: .
v_gene: TRBV2
j_gene: TRBJ1-5
abundance: few
CDR3aa: CASSFRYQPQHF
CDR3nt: TGTGCCAGCAGTTTCAGGTATCAGCCCCAGCATTTT

d_gene: TRBD2
v_gene: TRBV5-1
j_gene: TRBJ2-5
abundance: .
CDR3aa: CASSARTSGSPRLQETQYF
CDR3nt: TGCGCCAGCAGCGCCCGGACTAGCGGGAGTCCCCGCCTTCAAGAGACCCAGTACTTC

d_gene: TRBD1
v_gene: TRBV25-1
j_gene: TRBJ1-3
abundance: .
CDR3aa: CASSDPRGSGNTIYF
CDR3nt: TGTGCCAGCAGTGACCCCAGGGGGTCCGGAAACACCATATATTTT

d_gene: TRBD2
v_gene: TRBV29-1
j_gene: TRBJ2-5
abundance: .
CDR3aa: CSVDRAGGMETQYF
CDR3nt: TGCAGCGTTGACAGAGCGGGAGGTATGGAGACCCAGTACTTC

d_gene: TRBD1
v_gene: TRBV7-9
j_gene: TRBJ2-1
abundance: .
CDR3aa: CASSLGTGGNNEQFF
CDR3nt: TGTGCCAGCAGCTTAGGGACAGGGGGTAACAATGAGCAGTTCTTC

d_gene: .
v_gene: TRBV10-3
j_gene: TRBJ2-7
abundance: .
CDR3aa: CAISEWMIKATYEQYF
CDR3nt: TGTGCCATCAGTGAGTGGATGATAAAAGCGACCTACGAGCAGTACTTC

d_gene: .
v_gene: TRBV5-4
j_gene: TRBJ2-7
abundance: .
CDR3aa: CASSLVHSYEQYF
CDR3nt: TGTGCCAGCAGCTTGGTACACTCCTACGAGCAGTACTTC

d_gene: .
v_gene: TRBV29-1
j_gene: TRBJ2-2
abundance: once
CDR3aa: CSAQGGRLGGELFF
CDR3nt: TGCAGCGCCCAGGGGGGCCGCCTGGGCGGGGAGCTGTTTTTT

d_gene: TRBD2
v_gene: TRBV4-1
j_gene: TRBJ2-3
abundance: .
CDR3aa: CASSQEAAGGPADTQYF
CDR3nt: TGCGCCAGCAGCCAAGAGGCAGCGGGAGGGCCGGCAGATACGCAGTATTTT

d_gene: TRBD1
v_gene: TRBV6-1
j_gene: TRBJ1-1
abundance: .
CDR3aa: CASEWTGRNTEAFF
CDR3nt: TGTGCCAGTGAATGGACAGGGAGGAACACTGAAGCTTTCTTT

d_gene: TRBD1
v_gene: TRBV5-1
j_gene: TRBJ1-4
abundance: .
CDR3aa: CASSPRDSNEKLFF
CDR3nt: TGCGCCAGCAGCCCCCGGGACAGTAATGAAAAACTGTTTTTT

d_gene: TRBD1
v_gene: TRBV27
j_gene: TRBJ1-5
abundance: .
CDR3aa: CASRTGLNQPQHF
CDR3nt: TGTGCCAGCAGGACAGGGTTGAATCAGCCCCAGCATTTT